The TCR beta chain under discussion was sequenced for a study of shared clonotypes between healthy human individuals. Findings and caveats of the study: In contrast to clonotypes shared by all four donors, non-shared clonotypes had lower generation probabilities.

TCRdb's table, derived via immunoSEQ multiplex PCR, lists solely in-frame clones and lacks some. This table holds about 2.1 million clones, roughly 93% found once. CD45RO-negative CD8 cells positively selected for CCR7 made up the naive population, which excluded terminally differentiated effector memory CD45RA+ cells. About this clone itself: Its antigen is unidentified.

Sequencing input: naive CD8+ T cells from PBMCs. The TCR was taken from a young man in good health. Some clones in this sample may be carry-over from other donors' samples.

The CDR3 DNA is TGTGCCAGCAGCTTTCCTGGCCCGACAGGGGGCCCAAACACTGAAGCTTTCTTT. Its protein product is CASSFPGPTGGPNTEAFF. V and J are TRBV11-2 and TRBJ1-1; 10 nucleotides align to TRBD1. Trimming at V came to 3 bases and at J to 2 bases, leaving 12 bases not matched to a gene. The CDR3 is 18 residues long. Germline V gives CDR1 SGHAT, CDR2 FQNNGV. Full variable domain (rest looked up from reference TRBV11-2 and TRBJ1-1): EAGVAQSPRYKIIEKRQSVAFWCNPISGHATLYWYQQILGQGPKLLIQFQNNGVVDDSQLPKDRFSAERLKGVDSTLKIQPAKLEDSAVYLCASSFPGPTGGPNTEAFFGQGTRLTVV.